Each of the 10 T cell receptor beta chains below was sequenced from the same sample in a study of T-cell memory formation after mild COVID-19. In TCRdb, the 5' RACE reads were re-called with MiXCR into one record per CDR3 protein. The sample has about 270,000 distinct CDR3 sequences, roughly 18% seen once. The specimen sequenced was PBMCs or a T cell subset sorted from them (not recorded which). The receptor set was obtained from a man aged 18 to 30 who had mild COVID-19 (a few samples of this study predate the infection). Cell type and time point are not known.

The chain joins TRBV29-1 to TRBJ2-2, with D possibly being TRBD1 or TRBD2 (5 bases each). The ends were cut back, 7 bases at V and 2 bases at J, with 23 bases in the middle. The CDR3 covers 17 residues. CDR1 SQVTM and CDR2 ANQGSEA come from the germline V gene. The CDR3 sequence: CSAGSPLAGANTGELFF. The CDR3 bases are TGCAGCGCCGGGTCACCCCTAGCCGGGGCAAACACCGGGGAGCTGTTTTTT.

This chain uses TRBV9 with TRBJ2-1; TRBD2 aligns across 11 bases. CDR3 length: 17 amino acids. The germline gives CDR1 SGDLS, CDR2 YYNGEE. With V trimmed by 4 bases and J by 4 bases, 10 bases remained unmatched. For the CDR3, the DNA is TGTGCCAGCAGCTCTCGAACTAGCGGGGGAACGTACAATGAGCAGTTCTTC. Translation: CASSSRTSGGTYNEQFF.

The V call is TRBV7-2, the J call TRBJ2-5; a possible D gene is TRBD2 (5 bases). Per the germline V gene, CDR1 is SGHTA and CDR2 is FQGNSA. This CDR3 has 14 residues. The V gene lost 5 bases and the J gene lost 5 bases, with 15 bases spanning the gap. The CDR3 loop reads CASSNDRGWETQYF. CDR3 nucleotides: TGTGCCAGCAGCAACGACCGGGGTTGGGAGACCCAGTACTTC.

The chain uses TRBV6-6 and TRBJ2-7, with 7 bases matching TRBD1. The CDR3 length is 13 residues. In germline, CDR1 is MNHNY, CDR2 SVGAGI (reference sequence). V gave up 7 bases and J gave up 1 base; unmatched junction bases: 4. This chain's CDR3 is CASKGTESYEQYV. The CDR3 coding sequence is TGTGCCAGCAAGGGGACAGAGTCCTACGAGCAGTACGTC.

The chain uses TRBV12-3 or TRBV12-4 and TRBJ1-5, with D hard to call. Trimming stripped 3 bases from V and 6 bases from J, with 9 bases between. This CDR3 has 13 residues. The chain's CDR3 is CASSLWRGQPQHF. In nucleotides, the CDR3 is TGTGCCAGCAGTTTGTGGCGGGGTCAGCCCCAGCATTTT.

This clonotype appeared a few times. The chain is built from TRBV20-1 and TRBJ2-5; D gene unclear. V lost 5 bases, J lost 2 bases, and 6 bases lay in between. Germline V gene sequence: CDR1 DFQATT, CDR2 SNEGSKA (reference sequence). This CDR3 has 11 amino acids. CDR3 sequence reads: CSASEQETQYF. CDR3 in DNA: TGCAGTGCTTCTGAGCAAGAGACCCAGTACTTC.

This clonotype was observed many times. The chain carries TRBV21-1 and TRBJ2-7; TRBD1, the D gene given by the table, was not confirmed from the DNA. TRBV21-1 has pseudogene status. This CDR3 spans 18 amino acids. CDR3 in DNA: TGTGCCAGCAGCATTAAGAGGAAGGGGGTGTCTCGCTCCTACGAGCAGTACTTC. Protein product: CASSIKRKGVSRSYEQYF.

This clonotype was found a few times. The chain employs TRBV7-3 and TRBJ2-1; 11 positions agree with TRBD2. This CDR3 contains 15 residues. J lost 10 bases, V lost 3 bases, and 8 bases had no gene match. Germline V CDR1 and CDR2: SGHTA, FQGTGA. In DNA form, the CDR3 reads TGTGCCAGCAGCTTTAGCGGGGGGGCAATCCACGAGCAGTTCTTC. Amino acids: CASSFSGGAIHEQFF.

In its sample, this clonotype was seen a few times. V usage is TRBV6-4 and J usage is TRBJ2-7, with TRBD1 matching 8 bases. Germline V gene sequence: CDR1 MRHNA, CDR2 SNTAGT. The junction had 8 bases not matched to a gene; V was cut back by 10 bases and J by 3 bases. The CDR3 is 13 amino acids. The CDR3 region is CAIETGEDYEQYV. The CDR3 DNA is TGTGCCATTGAGACAGGGGAAGACTACGAGCAGTACGTC.

This clonotype was observed a handful of times. The chain has TRBV5-6 and TRBJ2-5; 7 positions match TRBD1. There are 16 residues in the CDR3. Germline V CDR1 and CDR2: SGHDT, YYEEEE. The trim removed 3 bases at V and 2 bases at J, leaving 10 bases unmatched. CDR3 loop: CASSSPLRDRQETQYF. The CDR3 bases are TGTGCCAGCAGCTCACCTCTCCGGGACAGACAAGAGACCCAGTACTTC.